A selection of T cell receptor beta chains follows, all from one sample in a study of blood T cell repertoires in COVID-19. Some clones are missing from TCRdb's copy, which holds only in-frame ones; the method was immunoSEQ multiplex PCR. Here the sample spans 46,000 or so clones, over 85% being singletons. The sequenced material came from peripheral blood. The origin of the receptors is a man aged 65-85 years with active COVID-19. The conserved cysteine and the conserved F or W are not part of the CDR3 here. Each record gives: J gene, V gene, clone size, CDR3 protein. The size entry is marked missing in some rows and otherwise reads once, few, many or a size class.

J gene: TRBJ2-7
V gene: TRBV5-1
clone size: NA
CDR3 protein: ASSLLTQGFEQY

J gene: TRBJ2-1
V gene: TRBV5-1
clone size: NA
CDR3 protein: ASAVRDPSYNEQF

J gene: TRBJ1-5
V gene: TRBV28
clone size: NA
CDR3 protein: ASSSTGGRGQPQH

J gene: TRBJ1-2
V gene: TRBV13
clone size: once
CDR3 protein: ASSLGRGRANYGYT

J gene: TRBJ2-1
V gene: TRBV11-3
clone size: NA
CDR3 protein: ASSSGTSGTEF

J gene: TRBJ1-4
V gene: TRBV28
clone size: NA
CDR3 protein: ASSLPGTGNEKLF

J gene: TRBJ2-1
V gene: TRBV19
clone size: once
CDR3 protein: ASSIVQSNEQF

J gene: TRBJ2-7
V gene: TRBV2
clone size: once
CDR3 protein: ASTTAPRGYPYEQY

J gene: TRBJ2-2
V gene: TRBV2
clone size: NA
CDR3 protein: ASNLSPGQGAAYGELF

J gene: TRBJ2-7
V gene: TRBV28
clone size: NA
CDR3 protein: ASSPRLAGAYEQY

J gene: TRBJ2-3
V gene: TRBV9
clone size: NA
CDR3 protein: ASSVETRDTQY

J gene: TRBJ2-3
V gene: TRBV4-3
clone size: NA
CDR3 protein: ASSRQPARVSTDTQY

J gene: TRBJ1-5
V gene: TRBV5-6
clone size: NA
CDR3 protein: ASSLWTGVNQPQH

J gene: TRBJ2-7
V gene: TRBV5-1
clone size: NA
CDR3 protein: ASSFHREVYEQY

J gene: TRBJ2-1
V gene: TRBV20-1
clone size: NA
CDR3 protein: SAADRPREF

J gene: TRBJ2-1
V gene: TRBV19
clone size: NA
CDR3 protein: ASSYGSPDEQF

J gene: TRBJ1-2
V gene: TRBV27
clone size: NA
CDR3 protein: ASRTVQGTPNYGYT

J gene: TRBJ2-1
V gene: TRBV27
clone size: NA
CDR3 protein: ASSPRYPGLADNEQF

J gene: TRBJ2-5
V gene: TRBV11-3
clone size: NA
CDR3 protein: ASSSGAGQVETQY

J gene: TRBJ2-7
V gene: TRBV5-6
clone size: NA
CDR3 protein: ASSPTKGFLLSYEQY

J gene: TRBJ2-1
V gene: TRBV27
clone size: NA
CDR3 protein: ASSPPPGGAWNEQF

J gene: TRBJ2-1
V gene: TRBV28
clone size: NA
CDR3 protein: ASSTPGQGKNEQF

J gene: TRBJ1-1
V gene: TRBV28
clone size: NA
CDR3 protein: ASIQGGDTEAF

J gene: TRBJ2-2
V gene: TRBV9
clone size: NA
CDR3 protein: ASSVATAGVLAGGNTGELF

J gene: TRBJ2-4
V gene: TRBV4-2
clone size: NA
CDR3 protein: ASSQDPSGSNTKNIQY

J gene: TRBJ1-1
V gene: TRBV2
clone size: once
CDR3 protein: ASSGARGANTEAF

J gene: TRBJ1-2
V gene: TRBV27
clone size: NA
CDR3 protein: AGRSTGGYYGYT

J gene: TRBJ2-7
V gene: TRBV7-2
clone size: NA
CDR3 protein: ASSLEQAVGYEQY

J gene: TRBJ1-1
V gene: TRBV27
clone size: NA
CDR3 protein: ASSSTVGVEAF

J gene: TRBJ2-1
V gene: TRBV11-2
clone size: NA
CDR3 protein: ASSSRLGQGKDEQF